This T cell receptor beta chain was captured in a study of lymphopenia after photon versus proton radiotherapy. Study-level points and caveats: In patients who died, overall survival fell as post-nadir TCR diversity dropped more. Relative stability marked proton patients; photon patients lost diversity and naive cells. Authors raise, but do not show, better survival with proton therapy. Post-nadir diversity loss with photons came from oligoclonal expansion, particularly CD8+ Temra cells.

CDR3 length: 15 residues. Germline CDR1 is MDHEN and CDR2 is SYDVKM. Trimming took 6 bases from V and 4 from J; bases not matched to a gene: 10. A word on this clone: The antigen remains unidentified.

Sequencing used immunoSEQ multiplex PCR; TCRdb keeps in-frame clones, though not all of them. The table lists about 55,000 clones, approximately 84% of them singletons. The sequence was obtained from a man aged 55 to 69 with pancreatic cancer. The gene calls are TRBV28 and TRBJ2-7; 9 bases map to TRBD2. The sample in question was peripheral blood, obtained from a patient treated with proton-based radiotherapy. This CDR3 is CASRGLTSGGYEQYF. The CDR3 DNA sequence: TGTGCCAGCAGGGGTTTGACTAGCGGAGGATACGAGCAGTACTTC. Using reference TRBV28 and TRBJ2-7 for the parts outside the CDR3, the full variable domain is DVKVTQSSRYLVKRTGEKVFLECVQDMDHENMFWYRQDPGLGLRLIYFSYDVKMKEKGDIPEGYSVSREKKERFSLILESASTNQTSMYLCASRGLTSGGYEQYFGPGTRLTVT.